This T cell receptor beta chain was captured in a study of blood T cell repertoires in COVID-19. About the study: Samples came from the United States, Italy and Spain, spanning acute and convalescent COVID-19. PBMCs, B-cell-depleted T cells, or T cells provided the cDNA or gDNA that made up the material.

This CDR3 has 15 residues. V gave up 1 base and J gave up 4 bases, with 12 bases separating them. Per the germline V gene, CDR1 is SNHLY and CDR2 is FYNNEI. Per the original data handling: Cell counts per sample came from amplifying reference gene primers. The protocol was immunoSEQ multiplex PCR, while the TCRdb copy is restricted to in-frame clones and leaves out a portion. V and J calls and clone size come straight from that table; D and trimming were deduced from the DNA. The table lists about 140,000 clones, more than 75% of them singletons. This clone was observed a handful of times. The V gene is TRBV2, the J gene TRBJ2-3, with TRBD2 as a possible D gene (6 bases). Source material: peripheral blood. This sequence originates from a man aged 55 to 69 with acute or convalescent COVID-19. The CDR3 DNA reads TGTGCCAGCAGTGAAGGGACGGGAGCGGCAGATACGCAGTATTTT. Protein product: CASSEGTGAADTQYF.